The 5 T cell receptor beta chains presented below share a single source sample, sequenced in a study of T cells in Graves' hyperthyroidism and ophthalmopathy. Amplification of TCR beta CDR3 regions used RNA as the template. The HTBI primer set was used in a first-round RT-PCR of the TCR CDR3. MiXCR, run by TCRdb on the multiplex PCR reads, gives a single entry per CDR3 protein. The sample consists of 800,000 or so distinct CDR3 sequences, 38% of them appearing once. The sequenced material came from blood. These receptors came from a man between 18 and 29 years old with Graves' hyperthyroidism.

CDR3 residues: CATNRHTSGELFF. For the CDR3, the DNA is TGTGCCACCAACCGCCACACTAGCGGGGAGCTGTTTTTT. The chain recombines TRBV24-1 with TRBJ2-2, with D possibly TRBD2 on 5 matching bases. This CDR3 is 13 amino acids long. Germline V CDR1 and CDR2: KGHDR, SFDVKD. Deletions cut 8 bases from V and 7 bases from J, with 13 bases between.

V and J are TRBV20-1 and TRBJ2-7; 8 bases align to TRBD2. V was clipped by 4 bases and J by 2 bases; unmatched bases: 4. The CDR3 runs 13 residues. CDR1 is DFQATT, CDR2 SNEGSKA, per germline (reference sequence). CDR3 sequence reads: CSATGGEPYEQYF. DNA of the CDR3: TGCAGTGCTACCGGGGGGGAACCCTACGAGCAGTACTTC.

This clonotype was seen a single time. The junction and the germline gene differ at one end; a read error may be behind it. CDR3 bases: TGCGCCAGCAGCACCAGGGGGTTGATGCCCCTCCACTTT. It encodes CASSTRGLMPLHF. The chain combines TRBV7-9 with TRBJ1-6; 7 bases agree with TRBD1. The CDR3 runs to 13 residues. The germline CDR1 and CDR2 sequences are SEHNR and FQNEAQ (reference sequence).

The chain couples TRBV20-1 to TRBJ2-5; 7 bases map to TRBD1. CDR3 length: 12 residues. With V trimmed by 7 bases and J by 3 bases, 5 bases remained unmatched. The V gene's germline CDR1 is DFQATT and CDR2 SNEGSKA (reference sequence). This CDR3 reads CSGIGGEETQYF. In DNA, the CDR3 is TGCAGTGGGATAGGGGGCGAAGAGACCCAGTACTTC.

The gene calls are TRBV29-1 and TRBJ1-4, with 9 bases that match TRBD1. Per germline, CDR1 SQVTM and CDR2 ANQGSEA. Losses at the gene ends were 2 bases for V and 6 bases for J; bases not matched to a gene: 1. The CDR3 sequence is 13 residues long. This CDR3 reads CSVERTGDEKLFF. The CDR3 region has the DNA TGCAGCGTTGAAAGGACAGGGGATGAAAAACTGTTTTTT. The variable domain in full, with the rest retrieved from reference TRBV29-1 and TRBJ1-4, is SAVISQKPSRDICQRGTSLTIQCQVDSQVTMMFWYRQQPGQSLTLIATANQGSEATYESGFVIDKFPISRPNLTFSTLTVSNMSPEDSSIYLCSVERTGDEKLFFGSGTQLSVL.